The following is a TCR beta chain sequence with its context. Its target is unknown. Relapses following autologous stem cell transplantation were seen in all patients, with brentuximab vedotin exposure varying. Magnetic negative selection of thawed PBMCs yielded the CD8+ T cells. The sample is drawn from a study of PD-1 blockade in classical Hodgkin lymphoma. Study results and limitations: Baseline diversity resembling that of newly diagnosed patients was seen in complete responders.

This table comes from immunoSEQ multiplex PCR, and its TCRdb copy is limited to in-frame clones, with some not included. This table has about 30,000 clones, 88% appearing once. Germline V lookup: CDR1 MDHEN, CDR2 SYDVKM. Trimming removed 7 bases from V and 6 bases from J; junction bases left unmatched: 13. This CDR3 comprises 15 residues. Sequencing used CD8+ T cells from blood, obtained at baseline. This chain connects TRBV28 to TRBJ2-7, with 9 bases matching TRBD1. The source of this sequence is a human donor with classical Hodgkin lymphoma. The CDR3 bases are TGTGCCAGCACTCTTACCGGGACAGGGAACGCCGAGCAGTACTTC. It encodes CASTLTGTGNAEQYF.